What follows are 13 T cell receptor beta chains derived from one specimen sequenced in a study of T cells in Graves' hyperthyroidism and ophthalmopathy (dated by TCRdb to between 2017 and 2020). The receptor library was made with multiplex PCR. Sequenced using an Illumina HiSeq 2000. The TCR beta CDR3 regions were amplified from RNA transcripts. For the first round of RT-PCR on the TCR CDR3, the HTBI primer set was used together with the Qiagen OneStep RT-PCR kit. In-frame beta chains were kept once TCRdb had trimmed the public reads at Q25 with fastp and called clones with MiXCR. Rows matching on CDR3 protein sequence are summarized as one entry with the most common DNA and genes. The sample table holds 300,000 to 350,000 distinct CDR3 sequences, of which roughly 13% were seen once. In total, the top ten clones hold just under 25% of the sample. Material: blood. Receptors originate from a woman in her thirties with Graves' hyperthyroidism.

V is TRBV20-1 and J is TRBJ2-5; D possibly uses TRBD1 or TRBD2 (5 bases each). V lost 3 bases to trimming and J lost 1 base, with 9 bases between them. Germline CDR1 and CDR2: DFQATT and SNEGSKA (reference sequence). The CDR3 has 13 amino acids. CDR3 nucleotide sequence: TGCAGTGCTAGGGGGGAGATCCAAGAGACCCAGTACTTC. The encoded protein is CSARGEIQETQYF.

This clonotype was counted at least ten times. The chain is built from TRBV6-1 and TRBJ2-5; D is unresolved. This CDR3 contains 13 residues. V lost 6 bases to trimming and J lost 5 bases, with 13 bases between them. The germline V gene encodes CDR1 MNHNS and CDR2 SASEGT. The CDR3 spells CASSTVERETQYF. CDR3 coding DNA: TGTGCCAGCAGCACGGTAGAAAGGGAGACCCAGTACTTC.

The sample holds many counts of this clonotype. The chain couples TRBV2 to TRBJ1-6; no clear D. CDR1 is SNHLY, CDR2 FYNNEI, per germline. Trimming cost V 7 bases and J 10 bases, with 11 bases left between them. This CDR3 spans 12 amino acids. The CDR3 DNA sequence: TGTGCCAGCACGGAACACGACTCACCCCTCCACTTT. This encodes CASTEHDSPLHF. Variable domain in full (rest from reference TRBV2 and TRBJ1-6): EPEVTQTPSHQVTQMGQEVILRCVPISNHLYFYWYRQILGQKVEFLVSFYNNEISEKSEIFDDQFSVERPDGSNFTLKIRSTKLEDSAMYFCASTEHDSPLHFGNGTRLTVT.

The V and J genes are TRBV5-4 and TRBJ2-3, with 9 positions matching TRBD2. The trim removed 4 bases at V and 13 bases at J, leaving 19 bases unmatched. The CDR3 runs to 16 residues. Germline-derived CDR1 and CDR2 are SGHNT and YYREEE (reference sequence). CDR3 in DNA: TGTGCCAGCAGCGTCGCAACCCCCGGGACTAGCAGAAGGGAGTATTTT. Its translation: CASSVATPGTSRREYF.

This clonotype was seen only once. The chain carries TRBV6-5 and TRBJ2-1, with D hard to call. CDR3 size: 11 residues. V dropped 4 bases and J dropped 15 bases, with 13 bases sitting between them. Germline CDR1 and CDR2: MNHEY and SVGAGI. For the CDR3, the DNA is TGTGCCAGCAGTTCTCTTAGTAATGTGTTCTTC. This encodes CASSSLSNVFF.

This clonotype has ten or more counts. This CDR3 is CSAREWLAGDYNEQFF. The DNA of the CDR3 is TGCAGTGCTAGAGAATGGCTAGCGGGAGACTACAATGAGCAGTTCTTC. The chain recombines TRBV20-1 with TRBJ2-1; 10 positions match TRBD2. Germline V CDR1 and CDR2: DFQATT, SNEGSKA (reference sequence). This CDR3 contains 16 residues. V lost 0 bases and J lost 3; bases outside the gene matches: 5.

Ten or more counts support this clonotype. The chain is built from TRBV28 and TRBJ2-7, with D maybe TRBD1 (6 bases). Deletions cut 7 bases from V and 1 base from J, with 8 bases between. The CDR3 covers 12 residues. Germline CDR1 reads MDHEN; CDR2 reads SYDVKM. CDR3 in amino acids: CASTTGSYEQYF. The CDR3 nucleotides read TGTGCCAGCACCACAGGGTCCTACGAGCAGTACTTC.

This clonotype was recorded at least ten times. This CDR3 is CASSKTGGEDTQYF. The CDR3 DNA follows: TGTGCCAGCAGCAAGACAGGGGGCGAAGATACGCAGTATTTT. This chain uses TRBV7-3 with TRBJ2-3; the match to TRBD1 covers 10 bases. The germline CDR1 and CDR2 sequences are SGHTA and FQGTGA. CDR3 length: 14 residues. With V trimmed by 5 bases and J by 5 bases, 4 bases remained unmatched.

With respect to this clonotype: Given a much more abundant clone one base away, this may be a read error. The J gene is TRBJ1-1, the V gene TRBV29-1; TRBD1 might be the D (6 bases). From germline, CDR1 is SQVTM and CDR2 ANQGSEA. This CDR3 is built from 13 residues. Between the trimmed V and J ends, which lost 6 bases and 4 bases, there was a span of 15 bases. The CDR3 sequence is CSVAYRDGTEAFF. CDR3 DNA: TGCAGCGTGGCCTACAGGGACGGCACTGAAGCTTTCTTT.

V usage is TRBV11-2 and J usage is TRBJ2-2, with D perhaps assigned TRBD1 or TRBD2 (6 bases each). CDR3 length: 14 amino acids. CDR1 is SGHAT, CDR2 FQNNGV, per germline. Trimming cost V 1 base and J 7 bases, with 10 bases left between them. The CDR3 region has the DNA TGTGCCAGCAGCTTAGTAGGGGGGCGCGGGGAGCTGTTTTTT. It yields the protein CASSLVGGRGELFF.

This clonotype has ten or more counts. The chain uses TRBV28 and TRBJ2-7; D possibly corresponds to TRBD1 (6 bases). The V end was cut by 7 bases, the J end by 3 bases, with 13 bases between. The germline CDR1 and CDR2 sequences are MDHEN and SYDVKM. The CDR3 spans 13 residues. CDR3 sequence: CASITQGHYEQYF. The DNA for the CDR3 is TGTGCCAGCATCACTCAGGGGCACTACGAGCAGTACTTC.

In its sample, this clonotype was seen many times. The chain is built from TRBV11-3 and TRBJ1-1, with D uncertain. V was pared by 1 base and J by 8 bases, with 14 bases between. The CDR3 runs to 14 residues. Germline CDR1 is SGHNT and CDR2 is YENEEA. The CDR3 sequence: CASSLGVERSEAFF. CDR3 in DNA: TGTGCCAGCAGCTTAGGAGTTGAGAGGTCGGAAGCTTTCTTT.

A few counts support this clonotype. As the CDR3 is not closed by the conserved phenylalanine or tryptophan, this likely results from a read error. The chain uses TRBV6-1 and TRBJ2-7; the match to TRBD1 covers 10 bases. V was clipped by 5 bases and J by 3 bases; unmatched bases: 10. Germline V gene lookup returns CDR1 MNHNS and CDR2 SASEGT. The CDR3 contains 16 residues. CDR3 region: CASSTLGQGPNYEQYL. The DNA of the CDR3 is TGTGCCAGCAGTACCCTGGGACAGGGGCCCAACTACGAGCAGTACCTC.